A single sample is the source of the 10 T cell receptor beta chains below, sequenced in a study of response to subunit inactivated influenza vaccine. TCRdb re-called the RT-PCR reads with MiXCR, one entry per CDR3 protein. The table has about 620,000 distinct CDR3 sequences, 12% seen once. Sequenced here: PBMCs from blood, sampled on the day of vaccination. The receptors derive from a man between 45 and 60 years old who received an inactivated influenza vaccine.

This chain connects TRBV7-8 to TRBJ2-1; D gene ambiguous. Trimming removed 3 bases from V and 7 bases from J, with 10 bases in between. CDR3 size: 13 residues. The germline V gene encodes CDR1 SGHVS and CDR2 FQNEAQ. The CDR3 nucleotides read TGTGCCAGCAGCTTCGGGCCTCTTAATGAGCAGTTCTTC. Its translation is CASSFGPLNEQFF.

This clonotype was seen a handful of times. The chain recombines TRBV6-5 with TRBJ2-1; D is possibly TRBD2 (6 bases). V was trimmed by 1 base and J by 7 bases, leaving 11 bases between them. In germline, CDR1 is MNHEY, CDR2 SVGAGI. The CDR3 is 14 amino acids. CDR3 sequence (DNA): TGTGCCAGCAGTTACTTAAGCGGGTCAAATGAGCAGTTCTTC. Its protein product is CASSYLSGSNEQFF.

The chain employs TRBV5-6 and TRBJ1-2; D perhaps matches TRBD1 (5 bases). The CDR3 length is 15 residues. V was clipped by 0 bases and J by 2 bases, with 11 bases between them. Germline V gene sequence: CDR1 SGHDT, CDR2 YYEEEE. CDR3 residues: CASSLGGAGNYGYTF. The CDR3 DNA reads as TGTGCCAGCAGCTTGGGTGGGGCGGGGAACTATGGCTACACCTTC.

The chain has TRBV12-3 or TRBV12-4 and TRBJ2-4, with TRBD2 matching over 10 bases. With 6 bases clipped from V and 3 bases from J, the junction kept 5 bases outside the gene matches. This CDR3 region has 15 residues. CDR3 sequence reads: CASSQRGGGKNIQYF. CDR3 DNA sequence: TGTGCCAGCAGCCAGCGGGGGGGGGGCAAAAACATTCAGTACTTC.

The rearrangement joins TRBV20-1 to TRBJ2-4, with 10 nucleotides matching TRBD2. The CDR3 covers 16 residues. J was trimmed by 1 base and V by 3 bases; bases with no gene match: 6. The V gene's germline CDR1 is DFQATT and CDR2 SNEGSKA (reference sequence). The CDR3 protein is CSASSSGRAAKNIQYF. The CDR3 DNA sequence: TGCAGTGCTAGCTCGAGCGGGAGGGCCGCCAAAAACATTCAGTACTTC.

This clonotype was counted many times. V is TRBV18 and J is TRBJ2-1; D not certain. Per germline, CDR1 KGHSH and CDR2 LQKENI. The V end lost 8 bases, the J end lost 4 bases, and 12 bases lay between the germline ends. This CDR3 is built from 13 residues. As DNA, the CDR3 is TGTGCCAGCAGCCCTAGTCGGTACAATGAGCAGTTCTTC. Translated: CASSPSRYNEQFF.

This clonotype occurred many times. The chain links TRBV2 to TRBJ1-4; D is uncertain. CDR3 length: 17 amino acids. CDR1 SNHLY and CDR2 FYNNEI come from the germline V gene. The ends were cut back, 2 bases at V and 0 bases at J, with 13 bases in the middle. Here the CDR3 DNA reads TGTGCCAGCAGTGAATCAGTGGGATATGCAACTAATGAAAAACTGTTTTTT. As protein: CASSESVGYATNEKLFF.

The V gene is TRBV6-2 or TRBV6-3, the J gene TRBJ2-3; D not certain. The CDR3 sequence is 14 residues long. V lost 0 bases to trimming and J lost 0 bases, with 4 bases between them. Germline values: CDR1 MNHEY, CDR2 SVGEGT. The CDR3 here is CASSYSDSTDTQYF. The CDR3 DNA follows: TGTGCCAGCAGTTACTCGGACAGCACAGATACGCAGTATTTT.

This clonotype was observed a handful of times. The rearrangement joins TRBV7-2 to TRBJ1-2, with a possible D match to TRBD1 (5 bases). Trimming stripped 5 bases from V and 5 bases from J, with 21 bases between. Germline CDR1 reads SGHTA; CDR2 reads FQGNSA. This CDR3 has 16 residues. In DNA, the CDR3 is TGTGCCAGCAGCGTATCTTGGACATCGACACCATATGGCTACACCTTC. This gives the protein CASSVSWTSTPYGYTF.

This chain joins TRBV7-9 and TRBJ1-2; D uncertain. The CDR3 covers 15 residues. Trimming left V 1 base short and J 3 bases short, with 12 bases between. Germline CDR1 and CDR2: SEHNR and FQNEAQ (reference sequence). CDR3: CASSLESGQDYGYTF. The CDR3, as DNA: TGTGCCAGCAGCTTAGAGAGCGGGCAGGACTATGGCTACACCTTC.